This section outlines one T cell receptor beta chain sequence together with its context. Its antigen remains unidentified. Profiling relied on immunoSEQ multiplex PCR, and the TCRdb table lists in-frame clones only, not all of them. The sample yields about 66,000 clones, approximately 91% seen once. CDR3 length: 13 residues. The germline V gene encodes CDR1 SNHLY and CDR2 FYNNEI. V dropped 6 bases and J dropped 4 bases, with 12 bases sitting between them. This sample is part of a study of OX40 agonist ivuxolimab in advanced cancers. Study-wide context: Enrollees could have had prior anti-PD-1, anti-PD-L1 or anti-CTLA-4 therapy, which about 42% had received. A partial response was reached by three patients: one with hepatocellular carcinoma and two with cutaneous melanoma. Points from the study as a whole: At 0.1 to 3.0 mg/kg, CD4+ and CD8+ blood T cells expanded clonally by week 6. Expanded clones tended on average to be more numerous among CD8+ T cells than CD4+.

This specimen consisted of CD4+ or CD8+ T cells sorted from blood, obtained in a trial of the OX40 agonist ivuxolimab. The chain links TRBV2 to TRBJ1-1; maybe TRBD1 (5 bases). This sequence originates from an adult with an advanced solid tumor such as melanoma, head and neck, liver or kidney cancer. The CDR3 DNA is TGTGCCAGCAGGTCGGGACGGAGCACTGAAGCTTTCTTT. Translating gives CASRSGRSTEAFF.